These T cell receptor beta chains were read from a single sample in a study of cytomegalovirus exposure and HLA in healthy donors. The assay was immunoSEQ multiplex PCR, and TCRdb's table has in-frame clones only and misses some. In total, the table holds 150,000 to 200,000 clones. Sequencing was done on a sample of PBMCs. The receptors were sampled from a man under 40 in good health and CMV-seronegative. The CDR3 runs from the conserved cysteine through the conserved F or W. Each record gives: V gene, J gene, D gene, CDR3 protein, CDR3 DNA. D genes are given only for firm matches.

V: TRBV18; J: TRBJ1-2; D: TRBD1; CDR3: CASSQGTGIGGYTF; DNA: TGTGCCAGCTCACAAGGGACAGGCATTGGTGGCTACACCTTC
V: TRBV19; J: TRBJ1-2; D: TRBD1; CDR3: CASSGGDSDYGYTF; DNA: TGTGCCAGTAGTGGCGGGGACAGTGACTATGGCTACACCTTC
V: TRBV23-1; J: TRBJ1-1; D: NA; CDR3: CASRDSNSPEAFF; DNA: TGCGCCAGCAGGGACAGTAATTCACCGGAAGCTTTCTTT
V: TRBV11-1; J: TRBJ2-1; D: NA; CDR3: CASSLAVGGGNEQFF; DNA: TGTGCCAGCAGCTTAGCAGTCGGTGGTGGTAATGAGCAGTTCTTC
V: TRBV7-6; J: TRBJ2-5; D: TRBD1; CDR3: CASSLEDRGAYQETQYF; DNA: TGTGCCAGCAGCTTAGAGGACAGGGGGGCCTACCAAGAGACCCAGTACTTC
V: TRBV29-1; J: TRBJ2-5; D: NA; CDR3: CSVGASVETQYF; DNA: TGCAGCGTTGGGGCTAGCGTAGAGACCCAGTACTTC
V: TRBV30; J: TRBJ1-5; D: TRBD1; CDR3: CAWRNRGHQPQHF; DNA: TGTGCCTGGAGAAATAGGGGGCATCAGCCCCAGCATTTT
V: TRBV4-1; J: TRBJ2-1; D: TRBD2; CDR3: CASSQETGRASSSYNEQFF; DNA: TGCGCCAGCAGCCAAGAAACCGGGAGGGCCTCGAGCTCCTACAATGAGCAGTTCTTC
V: TRBV6-6; J: TRBJ1-1; D: TRBD1; CDR3: CASSYGTAMKAFF; DNA: TGTGCCAGCAGTTACGGGACAGCTATGAAAGCTTTCTTT
V: TRBV7-9; J: TRBJ1-1; D: TRBD1; CDR3: CASSLATGNTKAFF; DNA: TGTGCCAGCAGCTTAGCGACAGGGAACACTAAAGCTTTCTTT
V: TRBV27; J: TRBJ1-4; D: NA; CDR3: CASRLGGATNEKLFF; DNA: TGTGCCAGCCGCCTAGGGGGGGCAACTAATGAAAAACTGTTTTTT
V: TRBV7-2; J: TRBJ1-4; D: NA; CDR3: CASSPHRESEKLFF; DNA: TGTGCCAGCAGCCCCCACAGGGAGAGTGAAAAACTGTTTTTT
V: TRBV19; J: TRBJ2-7; D: NA; CDR3: CASSIGGGRYEQYF; DNA: TGTGCCAGTAGTATAGGCGGCGGCCGCTACGAGCAGTACTTC
V: TRBV30; J: TRBJ2-3; D: NA; CDR3: CAWSVRGTDTQYF; DNA: TGTGCCTGGAGTGTTCGGGGCACAGATACGCAGTATTTT
V: TRBV19; J: TRBJ1-2; D: TRBD1; CDR3: CASSIGQGAGFYGYTF; DNA: TGTGCCAGTAGTATAGGGCAGGGGGCCGGATTCTATGGCTACACCTTC
V: TRBV5-1; J: TRBJ2-1; D: TRBD2; CDR3: CASSMGLAGVEQFF; DNA: TGCGCCAGCAGCATGGGACTAGCGGGAGTCGAGCAGTTCTTC
V: TRBV29-1; J: TRBJ2-3; D: NA; CDR3: CSVDANGDTQYF; DNA: TGCAGCGTTGACGCGAACGGTGATACGCAGTATTTT
V: TRBV7-9; J: TRBJ1-2; D: NA; CDR3: CASSLSGQGYYGYTF; DNA: TGTGCCAGCAGCCTGTCGGGTCAGGGGTACTATGGCTACACCTTC
V: TRBV7-2; J: TRBJ1-1; D: NA; CDR3: CASSLQENTEAFF; DNA: TGTGCCAGCAGCTTACAGGAGAACACTGAAGCTTTCTTT
V: TRBV7-9; J: TRBJ1-6; D: NA; CDR3: CASSLDGGNSPLHF; DNA: TGTGCCAGCAGCTTAGACGGGGGGAATTCACCCCTCCACTTT
V: TRBV2; J: TRBJ2-7; D: NA; CDR3: CASSDQGSSYEQYF; DNA: TGTGCCAGCAGTGACCAGGGTAGCTCCTACGAGCAGTACTTC
V: TRBV6-5; J: TRBJ1-5; D: TRBD1; CDR3: CASSFRGGSGQPQHF; DNA: TGTGCCAGCAGTTTCCGAGGGGGCTCGGGACAGCCCCAGCATTTT
V: TRBV5-1; J: TRBJ1-6; D: TRBD1; CDR3: CASSLSGTVNSPLHF; DNA: TGCGCCAGCAGCTTGAGTGGGACAGTTAATTCACCCCTCCACTTT
V: TRBV27; J: TRBJ1-2; D: NA; CDR3: CASTRRAGAYGYTF; DNA: TGTGCCAGCACTAGGCGGGCAGGAGCCTATGGCTACACCTTC
V: TRBV4-3; J: TRBJ2-5; D: NA; CDR3: CASSQTGLETQYF; DNA: TGCGCCAGCAGCCAAACAGGGTTGGAGACCCAGTACTTC
V: TRBV7-6; J: TRBJ2-7; D: TRBD2; CDR3: CASSLGKTSEELGPYEQYF; DNA: TGTGCCAGCAGCTTAGGGAAGACTAGCGAGGAATTGGGTCCCTACGAGCAGTACTTC
V: TRBV21-1; J: TRBJ2-6; D: NA; CDR3: CASSNEGWLGGANVLTF; DNA: TGTGCCAGCAGCAATGAGGGTTGGCTCGGTGGGGCCAACGTCCTGACTTTC
V: TRBV13; J: TRBJ2-7; D: NA; CDR3: CASSSPIGGEQYF; DNA: TGTGCCAGCAGTTCTCCGATAGGGGGCGAGCAGTACTTC
V: TRBV19; J: TRBJ2-2; D: NA; CDR3: CASSGARWGTGELFF; DNA: TGTGCCAGTAGTGGGGCCCGGTGGGGCACCGGGGAGCTGTTTTTT
V: TRBV13; J: TRBJ2-3; D: TRBD1; CDR3: CASSFGTGTDTQYF; DNA: TGTGCCAGCAGCTTCGGGACAGGGACAGATACGCAGTATTTT
V: TRBV2; J: TRBJ1-5; D: NA; CDR3: CASRGREGQPQHF; DNA: TGTGCCAGCAGAGGCAGGGAGGGTCAGCCCCAGCATTTT